Below, 27 T cell receptor beta chains from the same sample are listed, as sequenced in a study of blood T cell repertoires in COVID-19. Profiled with immunoSEQ multiplex PCR; TCRdb holds only in-frame clones, not every one. The sample includes a few hundred thousand clones, around 83% of them seen just once. The sequenced sample consisted of PBMCs or T cells enriched from blood (not recorded which). The receptors were sampled from a woman aged 50 to 60 who had recovered from COVID-19.

V usage is TRBV6-5 and J usage is TRBJ2-7; TRBD2 matches 8 bases. With V trimmed by 11 bases and J by 6 bases, 6 bases remained unmatched. Per germline, CDR1 MNHEY and CDR2 SVGAGI. The CDR3 is made up of 11 amino acids. CDR3 sequence: CAVGLASEQYF. In DNA form, the CDR3 reads TGTGCCGTTGGACTAGCTTCCGAGCAGTACTTC.

The chain employs TRBV29-1 and TRBJ2-3; TRBD1 aligns across 12 bases. CDR3 length: 15 amino acids. The germline CDR1 and CDR2 sequences are SQVTM and ANQGSEA. Unmatched junction bases numbered 2, after V lost 3 bases and J lost 1 base. The CDR3 reads CSVDGTGGGTDTQYF. In DNA, the CDR3 is TGCAGCGTTGACGGGACAGGGGGCGGCACAGATACGCAGTATTTT.

There are a few counts of this clone. The V call is TRBV7-9, the J call TRBJ1-5, with 8 bases lining up with TRBD1. V trimming: 4 bases; J trimming: 5 bases; junction bases outside the gene matches: 4. CDR1 and CDR2 (germline): SEHNR, FQNEAQ (reference sequence). The CDR3 contains 14 residues. Here the CDR3 reads CASSWTGKDQPQHF. Written as DNA, the CDR3 is TGTGCCAGCAGCTGGACAGGGAAGGATCAGCCCCAGCATTTT.

This sequence joins TRBV18 and TRBJ1-1; 10 positions match TRBD1. The CDR3 is made up of 16 amino acids. Germline CDR1 KGHSH, CDR2 LQKENI. Unmatched junction bases numbered 9, after V lost 8 bases and J lost 0 bases. In DNA form, the CDR3 reads TGTGCCAGCACTCCGGGACAGGGGTACATGAACACTGAAGCTTTCTTT. Translation: CASTPGQGYMNTEAFF. Combining the CDR3 with reference TRBV18 and TRBJ1-1 gives the whole variable domain NAGVMQNPRHLVRRRGQEARLRCSPMKGHSHVYWYRQLPEEGLKFMVYLQKENIIDESGMPKERFSAEFPKEGPSILRIQQVVRGDSAAYFCASTPGQGYMNTEAFFGQGTRLTVV.

This clone was observed a few times. The V gene is TRBV3-1 (or the pseudogene TRBV3-2), the J gene TRBJ1-2; D might be TRBD1 (6 bases). Germline lookup yields CDR1 LGHDT and CDR2 YNNKEL (reference sequence). The CDR3 has 13 residues. V shed 4 bases and J shed 4 bases, with 10 bases lying between them. The CDR3 nucleotides are TGTGCCAGCAGCCGCGACAGGCTCTATGGCTACACCTTC. Its translation: CASSRDRLYGYTF.

The J gene is TRBJ2-7, the V gene TRBV3-1 (or the pseudogene TRBV3-2), with 9 bases aligning to TRBD2. In germline, CDR1 is LGHDT, CDR2 YNNKEL (reference sequence). There are 16 residues in the CDR3. Germline trimming cut 3 bases from V and 5 bases from J; bases unmatched to any gene: 11. The CDR3, as DNA: TGTGCCAGCAGCCATTACTTCAAGCGGGAGGAGCACGAGCAGTACTTC. As protein: CASSHYFKREEHEQYF.

The rearrangement joins TRBV11-2 to TRBJ1-2; 9 positions agree with TRBD1. Germline values: CDR1 SGHAT, CDR2 FQNNGV. Unmatched junction bases numbered 7, after V lost 0 bases and J lost 8 bases. The CDR3 is 15 residues long. Here the CDR3 DNA reads TGTGCCAGCAGCTTAGAACCGGGACAGGGTTTAGGCTACACCTTC. Amino acids: CASSLEPGQGLGYTF.

The chain combines TRBV5-1 with TRBJ2-3, with D tentatively TRBD1 (5 bases). The CDR3 is 19 residues long. The germline V and J ends were trimmed by 0 bases and 2 bases, with 22 bases remaining between them. CDR1 and CDR2 from the germline V gene are SGHRS and YFSETQ. The CDR3 nucleotides read TGCGCCAGCAGCTTGGGAACCCAGGGATTGTCATCCGCCACAGATACGCAGTATTTT. Its translation: CASSLGTQGLSSATDTQYF.

The chain employs TRBV6-2 or TRBV6-3 and TRBJ1-3; no reliable D call. Germline CDR1 is MNHEY and CDR2 is SVGEGT. Trimming took off 6 bases at V and 0 bases at J, with 18 bases between the two ends. This CDR3 has 17 residues. The chain's CDR3 is CASSPKSSDFSGNTIYF. DNA of the CDR3: TGTGCCAGCAGCCCTAAATCTAGTGATTTCTCTGGAAACACCATATATTTT.

The sample holds a few counts of this clone. The chain links TRBV7-2 to TRBJ2-1, with 8 nucleotides matching TRBD2. This CDR3 is 16 amino acids long. Germline V lookup: CDR1 SGHTA, CDR2 FQGNSA. V shed 4 bases and J 6 bases; nucleotides not matched to a gene: 11. The CDR3 DNA follows: TGTGCCAGCAGCTCGACCGGGACTAGGATCCGCAATGAGCAGTTCTTC. Translating gives CASSSTGTRIRNEQFF.

The V gene is TRBV5-1, the J gene TRBJ2-7; maybe TRBD2 (5 bases). This CDR3 is built from 14 residues. The V and J ends lost 1 base and 4 bases respectively, with 12 bases between them. Germline V lookup: CDR1 SGHRS, CDR2 YFSETQ. CDR3 loop: CASSLSGGGYEQYF. The CDR3 DNA is TGCGCCAGCAGCTTGTCCGGTGGAGGTTACGAGCAGTACTTC.

The V and J genes are TRBV2 and TRBJ2-1; TRBD2 matches 10 bases. Germline V gives CDR1 SNHLY, CDR2 FYNNEI. Trimming took 6 bases from V and 5 from J; bases not matched to a gene: 19. CDR3 length equals 19 residues. The CDR3 sequence: CASSPSAGGPGFGHNEQFF. In DNA form, the CDR3 reads TGTGCCAGCAGCCCGTCAGCGGGGGGGCCGGGATTTGGACACAATGAGCAGTTCTTC.

The chain employs TRBV5-5 and TRBJ1-3; TRBD1 matches 8 bases. Germline V CDR1 and CDR2: SGHKS, YYEKEE (reference sequence). This CDR3 is built from 16 residues. V was pared by 0 bases and J by 2 bases, with 4 bases of the junction left unmatched. In nucleotides, the CDR3 is TGTGCCAGCAGCTTGGGACAGGGGCAGACTGGAAACACCATATATTTT. Its translation is CASSLGQGQTGNTIYF. The full variable domain, with the rest looked up from reference TRBV5-5 and TRBJ1-3, is DAGVTQSPTHLIKTRGQQVTLRCSPISGHKSVSWYQQVLGQGPQFIFQYYEKEERGRGNFPDRFSARQFPNYSSELNVNALLLGDSALYLCASSLGQGQTGNTIYFGEGSWLTVV.

The genes are TRBV7-2 and TRBJ1-2; D possibly corresponds to TRBD1 (5 bases). Trimming left V 5 bases short and J 4 bases short, with 17 bases between. CDR1 and CDR2 (germline): SGHTA, FQGNSA. The CDR3 covers 15 residues. The CDR3 sequence: CASSPTPGVFYGYTF. In nucleotides, the CDR3 is TGTGCCAGCAGCCCCACCCCGGGGGTATTCTATGGCTACACCTTC.

The rearrangement joins TRBV14 to TRBJ2-7; 11 bases agree with TRBD2. Germline V CDR1 and CDR2: SGHDN, FVKESK. CDR3 length: 18 residues. The V gene end was trimmed by 0 bases and the J gene end by 7 bases; junction bases not matched to a gene: 14. CDR3 DNA: TGTGCCAGCAGCCAAGATCTAACTAGCGGGAGAGATTTCAGGGAGCAGTACTTC. Translating it yields CASSQDLTSGRDFREQYF. The variable domain in full, completed from reference TRBV14 and TRBJ2-7, reads EAGVTQFPSHSVIEKGQTVTLRCDPISGHDNLYWYRRVMGKEIKFLLHFVKESKQDESGMPNNRFLAERTGGTYSTLKVQPAELEDSGVYFCASSQDLTSGRDFREQYFGPGTRLTVT.

V is TRBV3-1 (or the pseudogene TRBV3-2) and J is TRBJ2-7, with 9 bases matching TRBD2. Germline V gene data show CDR1 as LGHDT and CDR2 as YNNKEL (reference sequence). The CDR3 is 14 residues long. Germline trimming cut 2 bases from V and 5 bases from J; bases unmatched to any gene: 4. The CDR3 here is CASSQPGTSHEQYF. DNA of the CDR3: TGTGCCAGCAGCCAACCCGGGACTAGCCACGAGCAGTACTTC.

The chain couples TRBV5-6 to TRBJ1-3; 10 positions match TRBD1. V was pared by 4 bases and J by 4 bases, with 8 bases of the junction left unmatched. The CDR3 extends over 16 amino acids. Germline V gene data show CDR1 as SGHDT and CDR2 as YYEEEE. The CDR3 here is CASSGWDRGAGNTIYF. The DNA for the CDR3 is TGTGCCAGCAGCGGATGGGACAGGGGAGCCGGAAACACCATATATTTT.

The chain carries TRBV7-2 and TRBJ2-2; 11 bases fit TRBD2. Germline V gene sequence: CDR1 SGHTA, CDR2 FQGNSA. After removal of 5 bases from V and 4 bases from J, the junction contained 3 bases not matched to a gene. The CDR3 loop spans 15 amino acids. CDR3 in DNA: TGTGCCAGCAGCGATAGCGGGGGGGCCACCGGGGAGCTGTTTTTT. Translation: CASSDSGGATGELFF.

The genes are TRBV5-8 and TRBJ1-5; D uncertain. Germline CDR1 is SGHTS and CDR2 is YDEGEE. The CDR3 has 13 amino acids. Trimming cost V 1 base and J 7 bases, with 9 bases left between them. Here the CDR3 DNA reads TGTGCCAGCAGCTTGTCCGGAGACCAGCCCCAGCATTTT. Encoded protein: CASSLSGDQPQHF.

The chain has TRBV2 and TRBJ1-2; 7 bases align to TRBD1. The germline V gene has CDR1 SNHLY and CDR2 FYNNEI. The length of the CDR3 is 13 residues. Trimming took 7 bases from V and 11 from J; bases not matched to a gene: 13. The CDR3 reads CASTVFLGQQYTF. Written as DNA, the CDR3 is TGTGCCAGCACGGTGTTCCTGGGACAGCAGTACACCTTC. Full variable domain (remainder filled in from reference TRBV2 and TRBJ1-2): EPEVTQTPSHQVTQMGQEVILRCVPISNHLYFYWYRQILGQKVEFLVSFYNNEISEKSEIFDDQFSVERPDGSNFTLKIRSTKLEDSAMYFCASTVFLGQQYTFGSGTRLTVV.

V gene TRBV29-1 combines with J gene TRBJ1-1; D not certain. V was clipped by 7 bases and J by 0 bases, with 12 bases between them. Germline assignment: CDR1 SQVTM and CDR2 ANQGSEA. The CDR3 extends over 13 amino acids. For the CDR3, the DNA is TGCAGCGCGTGTCGGGAGCTGAACACTGAAGCTTTCTTT. Translating gives CSACRELNTEAFF.

The chain is built from TRBV27 and TRBJ2-7, with 7 bases that match TRBD1. Germline V gives CDR1 MNHEY, CDR2 SMNVEV (reference sequence). Trimming removed 5 bases from V and 5 bases from J; junction bases left unmatched: 9. There are 14 residues in the CDR3. The CDR3 DNA reads as TGTGCCAGCAGTCCCGACAGGGCGAGTAACGAGCAGTACTTC. Translated, it gives CASSPDRASNEQYF.

The V call is TRBV30, the J call TRBJ2-1; 11 bases fit TRBD2. The CDR3 loop spans 15 amino acids. Germline V gene sequence: CDR1 GTSNPN, CDR2 SVGIG (reference sequence). V shed 2 bases, J shed 5 bases, and the junction held 5 bases outside the gene matches. The CDR3 loop is CAWSKGTSGNNEQFF. The CDR3 DNA sequence: TGTGCCTGGAGTAAAGGGACTAGCGGAAACAATGAGCAGTTCTTC.

The genes are TRBV2 and TRBJ2-3, with 12 bases that match TRBD2. There are 15 residues in the CDR3. The J segment lost 6 bases and the V segment lost 3 bases, leaving 4 bases of the junction unmatched. Germline CDR1 and CDR2: SNHLY and FYNNEI. The CDR3 is CASSDRLAGGDTQYF. CDR3 nucleotides: TGTGCCAGCAGTGACCGGCTAGCGGGGGGGGATACGCAGTATTTT.

The genes are TRBV5-1 and TRBJ2-5, with unresolved D. The CDR3 is 16 amino acids. Germline values: CDR1 SGHRS, CDR2 YFSETQ. Trimming left V 0 bases short and J 2 bases short, with 14 bases between. The CDR3 nucleotides read TGCGCCAGCAGCTTGGGAGTGGTGGGCCATCAAGAGACCCAGTACTTC. Translating it yields CASSLGVVGHQETQYF. Full variable domain (missing parts from reference TRBV5-1 and TRBJ2-5): KAGVTQTPRYLIKTRGQQVTLSCSPISGHRSVSWYQQTPGQGLQFLFEYFSETQRNKGNFPGRFSGRQFSNSRSEMNVSTLELGDSALYLCASSLGVVGHQETQYFGPGTRLLVL.

The chain combines TRBV30 with TRBJ1-2; the match to TRBD1 covers 11 bases. The V gene's germline CDR1 is GTSNPN and CDR2 SVGIG (reference sequence). The ends lost 2 bases at V and 6 bases at J; junction bases unmatched: 2. This CDR3 region has 13 residues. The CDR3 bases are TGTGCCTGGAGTAGGGGACAGGGGGATGGCTACACCTTC. Protein product: CAWSRGQGDGYTF. The full variable domain, with the rest looked up from reference TRBV30 and TRBJ1-2, is SQTIHQWPATLVQPVGSPLSLECTVEGTSNPNLYWYRQAAGRGLQLLFYSVGIGQISSEVPQNLSASRPQDRQFILSSKKLLLSDSGFYLCAWSRGQGDGYTFGSGTRLTVV.

For this clone: The sample contains more than one DNA sequence encoding this CDR3. This chain joins TRBV30 and TRBJ1-6; D perhaps matches TRBD1 (6 bases). The CDR3 sequence is 13 residues long. Trimming took 4 bases from V and 7 from J, leaving 11 bases between them. Germline V gives CDR1 GTSNPN, CDR2 SVGIG (reference sequence). The CDR3 sequence: CAWTTGLNSPLHF. DNA of the CDR3: TGTGCCTGGACGACAGGCCTAAATTCACCCCTCCACTTT.